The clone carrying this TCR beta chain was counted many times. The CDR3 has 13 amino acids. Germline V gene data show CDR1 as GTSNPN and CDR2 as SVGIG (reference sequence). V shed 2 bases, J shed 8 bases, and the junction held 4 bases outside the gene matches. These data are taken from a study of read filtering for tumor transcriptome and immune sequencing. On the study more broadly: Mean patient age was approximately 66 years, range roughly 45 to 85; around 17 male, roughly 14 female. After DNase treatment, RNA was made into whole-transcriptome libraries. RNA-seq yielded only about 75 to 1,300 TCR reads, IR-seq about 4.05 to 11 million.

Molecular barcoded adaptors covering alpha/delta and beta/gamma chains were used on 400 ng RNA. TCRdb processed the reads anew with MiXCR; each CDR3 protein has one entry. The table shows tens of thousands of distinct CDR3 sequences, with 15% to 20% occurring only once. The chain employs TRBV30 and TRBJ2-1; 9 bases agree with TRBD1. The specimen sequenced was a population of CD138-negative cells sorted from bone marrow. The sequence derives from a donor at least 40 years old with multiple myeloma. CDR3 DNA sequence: TGTGCCTGGAGTAGGGGACAGGGCCATGAGCAGTTCTTC. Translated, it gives CAWSRGQGHEQFF.